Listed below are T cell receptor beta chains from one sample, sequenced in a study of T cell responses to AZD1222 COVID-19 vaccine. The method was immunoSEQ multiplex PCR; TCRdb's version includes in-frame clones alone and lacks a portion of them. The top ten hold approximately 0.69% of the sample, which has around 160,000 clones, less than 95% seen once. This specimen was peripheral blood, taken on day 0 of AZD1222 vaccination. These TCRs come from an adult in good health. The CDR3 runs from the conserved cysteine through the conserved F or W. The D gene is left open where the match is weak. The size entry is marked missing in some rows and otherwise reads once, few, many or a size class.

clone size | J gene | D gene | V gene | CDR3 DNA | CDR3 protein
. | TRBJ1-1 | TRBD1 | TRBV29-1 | TGCAGCGTTGCGTTCGTCGATCGGGGACAGGGAGACTACACTGAAGCTTTCTTT | CSVAFVDRGQGDYTEAFF
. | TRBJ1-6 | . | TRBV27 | TGTGCCAGCAGTTTAAGGGGGAATTCACCCCTCCACTTT | CASSLRGNSPLHF
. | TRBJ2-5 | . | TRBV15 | TGTGCCACCAGCGGGGGGCCAGAGACCCAGTACTTC | CATSGGPETQYF
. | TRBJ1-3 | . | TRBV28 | TGTGCCAGCTGGTTGGGCTCTGGAAACACCATATATTTT | CASWLGSGNTIYF
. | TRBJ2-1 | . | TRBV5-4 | TGTGCCAGCAGCCTTTCCTACAATGAGCAGTTCTTC | CASSLSYNEQFF
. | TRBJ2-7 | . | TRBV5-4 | TGTGCCAGCAGCTTAGCCGGGGGAACCAAGCAGTACTTC | CASSLAGGTKQYF
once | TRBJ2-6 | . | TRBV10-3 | TGTGCCATCAGTGTATCCCGGCCCGGGGCCAACGTCCTGACTTTC | CAISVSRPGANVLTF
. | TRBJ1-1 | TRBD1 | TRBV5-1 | TGCGCCAGCAAGTCGGGGACAGGGAACACTGAAGCTTTCTTT | CASKSGTGNTEAFF
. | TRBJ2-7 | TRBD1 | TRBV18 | TGTGCCAGCTCACCCATGGACAGGGGTCGATCCGAGCAGTACTTC | CASSPMDRGRSEQYF
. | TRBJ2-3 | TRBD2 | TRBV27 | TGTGCCAGCAGTTTAAGGCTAGCGGGGCCAGATACGCAGTATTTT | CASSLRLAGPDTQYF
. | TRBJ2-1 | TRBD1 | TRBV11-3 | TGTGCCAGCAGCTTAAAAGGGGATGGGTTAGGGGACAGCCACAATGAGCAGTTCTTC | CASSLKGDGLGDSHNEQFF
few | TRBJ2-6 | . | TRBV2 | TGTGCCAGCAGTGAACGGGGCAGGGGAGTTCCTGGGGCCAACGTCCTGACTTTC | CASSERGRGVPGANVLTF
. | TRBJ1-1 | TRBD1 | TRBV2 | TGTGCCAGCAGTCTTGGAGGACAGGGAGGTCGGGCTTTCTTT | CASSLGGQGGRAFF
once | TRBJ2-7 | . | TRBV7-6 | TGTGCCAGCAGCCGGAGACTAGACCCTACCGAGCAGTACTTC | CASSRRLDPTEQYF
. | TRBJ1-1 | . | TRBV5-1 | TGCGCCAGCAGCTTGGATGGGGGCACTGAAGCTTTCTTT | CASSLDGGTEAFF
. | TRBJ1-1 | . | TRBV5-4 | TGTGCCAGCAGATTAGGCAGGGAGAACACTGAAGCTTTCTTT | CASRLGRENTEAFF
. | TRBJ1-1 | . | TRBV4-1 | TGCGCCAGCAGCCTGAACACTGAAGCTTTCTTT | CASSLNTEAFF
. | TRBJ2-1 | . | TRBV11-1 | TGTGCCAGCGTTGAACTGGGCCAAGAGCAGTTCTTC | CASVELGQEQFF
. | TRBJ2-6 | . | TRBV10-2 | TGCGCCAGCAGTGATGAAGTATCTGGGGCCAACGTCCTGACTTTC | CASSDEVSGANVLTF
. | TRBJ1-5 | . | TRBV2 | TGTGCCAGCAGGGCAGGAGATCAGCCCCAGCATTTT | CASRAGDQPQHF
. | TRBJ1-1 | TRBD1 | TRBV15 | TGTGCCACCAGTAGGACCGGGACAGCGAACACTGAAGCTTTCTTT | CATSRTGTANTEAFF
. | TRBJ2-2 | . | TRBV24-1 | TGTGCCACCAGTGATCCAGGGAACACCGGGGAGCTGTTTTTT | CATSDPGNTGELFF
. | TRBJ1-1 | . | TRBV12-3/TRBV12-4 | TGTGCCAGCAGTTTATGGGGTAGCACTGAAGCTTTCTTT | CASSLWGSTEAFF
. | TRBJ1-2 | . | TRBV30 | TGTGCCTGGAGTGTTCGGTCTAACTATGGCTACACCTTC | CAWSVRSNYGYTF
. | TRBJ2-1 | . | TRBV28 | TGTGCCAGCAGTCTAAACAGGGCTGGGAATGAGCAGTTCTTC | CASSLNRAGNEQFF
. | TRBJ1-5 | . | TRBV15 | TGTGCCACCTCACAGGACCTCAATCAGCCCCAGCATTTT | CATSQDLNQPQHF
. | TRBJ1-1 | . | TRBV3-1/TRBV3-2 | TGTGCCAGCAGCCAAGTTGGTTGGGGGCGGGTCACTGAAGCTTTCTTT | CASSQVGWGRVTEAFF
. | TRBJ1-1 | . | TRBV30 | TGTGCCTGGCTTCCTCGGACAGACAGATCTGAAGCTTTCTTT | CAWLPRTDRSEAFF
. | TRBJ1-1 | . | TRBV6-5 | TGTGCCAGCGAGAAGACTGTAAACACTGAAGCTTTCTTT | CASEKTVNTEAFF
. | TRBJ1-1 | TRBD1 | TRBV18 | TGTGCCAGCTCACGCCAGGGGGCGCGTGAGGCTTTCTTT | CASSRQGAREAFF
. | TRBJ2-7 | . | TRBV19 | TGTGCCAGTCGATCCGGGACAATGATACTGGGGGAGCAGTACTTC | CASRSGTMILGEQYF
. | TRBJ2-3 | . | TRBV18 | TGTGCCAGCTCCCCAAGCACAGATACGCAGTATTTT | CASSPSTDTQYF
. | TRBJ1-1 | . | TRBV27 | TGTGCCAGCAGCCTGGGGGGGCTGAACACTGAAGCTTTCTTT | CASSLGGLNTEAFF
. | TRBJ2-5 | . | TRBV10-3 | TGTGCCATCAGGGGTACATCCGAGACCCAGTACTTC | CAIRGTSETQYF
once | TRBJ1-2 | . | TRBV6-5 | TGTGCCAGCAGTCCTGGACGGGCCTCATATGGCTACACCTTC | CASSPGRASYGYTF
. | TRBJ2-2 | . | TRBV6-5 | TGTGCCAGCAGTTACTCGTGGGGGGCCGGGACCGGGGAGCTGTTTTTT | CASSYSWGAGTGELFF
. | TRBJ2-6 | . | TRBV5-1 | TGCGCCAGCAGCTTGGCCGCTCCCTCTGGGGCCAACGTCCTGACTTTC | CASSLAAPSGANVLTF
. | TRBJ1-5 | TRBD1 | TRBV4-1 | TGCGCCAGCAGCCAGGAGACAGGGGCTCAGCCCCAGCATTTT | CASSQETGAQPQHF
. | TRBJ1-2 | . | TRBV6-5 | TGTGCCAGCAGTTGGGGACCTCTTAACTATGGCTACACCTTC | CASSWGPLNYGYTF
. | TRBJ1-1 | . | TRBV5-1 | TGCGCCAGCAGCTTTAACACTGAAGCTTTCTTT | CASSFNTEAFF